This T cell receptor beta chain was profiled in a study of T cell responses to AZD1222 COVID-19 vaccine listed by TCRdb under 2021. Study-level background: AZD1222 recipients whose second dose came at about 4 weeks and those whose second dose came at about 12 weeks were combined into one group, since spike-specific TCR depth and breadth did not differ between the two schedules. A total of 233 trial participants underwent TCR sequencing, of whom 207 received two doses of AZD1222 and about 25 received two doses of the MenACWY control vaccine. Trial participants were enrolled by age into subgroups of 18-55, 56-69 and 70-plus years, and around 150, 28 and 57 TCR-sequenced participants, respectively, were included in these subgroups. Summary of the overall study and its limitations: After two AZD1222 doses, spike-specific TCR breadth and depth were significantly higher than at day 0 and than in MenACWY recipients. Reportedly, close to half of the unique spike-specific TCRs recognized epitopes lying outside the regions that are mutated in the B.1.351 and B.1.1.7 variants. Participants were mostly white British, with more females than males. The authors suggested clonal diversity may have been underestimated. The 56-69-year group was small, and its depth increase did not reach significance, likely because of low power. Conclusions about previously exposed vaccinees are limited, since just five or six AZD1222 recipients were seropositive for SARS-CoV-2 at baseline. The whole spike protein was spanned by vaccine-associated CD4 TCRs, and dominant responses were seen in regions 160-218 and 743-854. Because no samples from the day 14 peak response were available, repertoires could be characterized only after the peak T cell response.

For CDR1 and CDR2, the germline V gene (reference sequence) lists LNHDA and SQIVND. The CDR3 runs 18 residues from the cysteine to the phenylalanine. The kept DNA is CDR3 alone, 54 bases in frame from the first base. Unmatched junction bases come to 16, with V trimmed by 4 bases and J by 6 bases. The meaning of the sample's time point label: baseline before first vaccination. Vaccinee samples came from UK trials COV001 and COV002, including a single-blind randomized controlled phase 2/3 trial of AZD1222 (ChAdOx1 nCoV-19) in healthy adults. Trial participant PBMC samples were collected at day 0 and day 28 after the second dose for TCRbeta chain sequencing. The CDR3 regions of human TCRbeta chains were analyzed by immunosequencing. Processing in the source paper ran as follows. Repertoire TCRs were checked for matches against a reference library of SARS-CoV-2-specific TCRs that had been generated using the MIRA antigen-specificity platform. Breadth was defined as the fraction of unique TCRs that were SARS-CoV-2-associated, and depth was defined as the fraction of total T cells that were SARS-CoV-2-associated. Each spike-specific TCR was assigned to its reactive spike region and to a CD4 or CD8 class using the MIRA data. Log10-transformed breadth and depth values were compared by one-way ANOVA with Sidak's multiple comparisons tests. TCRdb holds this immuneACCESS table with in-frame rearrangements only. Some clones are missing; in checked studies, unresolved V genes explain under half, and the rest has no known cause. V, J and clone size were drawn from that table, and D and trimming were deduced from the DNA. The table for this sample lists 100,000 to 110,000 clones; around nine tenths of them were counted only once. Clones ranked in the top ten supply about 15% of the sample.

Turning to this clone: Its antigen is not yet known. Base qualities are not at hand, and no much larger clone is one base apart.

The V and J segments used are TRBV19 and TRBJ2-2; 8 bases in between match TRBD1. This sequence was found in an adult in good health. The specimen was peripheral blood, collected on day 0 of AZD1222 vaccination. The CDR3 loop reads CASSRIGGGQGLAGELFF. The nucleotides are TGTGCCAGTAGTAGGATTGGAGGAGGACAGGGATTAGCCGGGGAGCTGTTTTTT.